Described below is a single T cell receptor (beta chain) sequence and its context. Its target antigen remains unknown. Nothing much larger sits one base from this clone, and base qualities are not available. The entry originates in a study of T cell responses to AZD1222 COVID-19 vaccine (dated by TCRdb to the early 2020s). A note on the overall study: TCR sequencing was performed for about 250 trial participants, of whom some 200 were given two doses of AZD1222 and roughly 25 were given two doses of MenACWY control vaccine. Enrollment into the trials was organized by age into subgroups of 18-55, 56-69 and 70-plus years, and those subgroups contained roughly 140, 27 and 60 TCR-sequenced participants, respectively. Points the paper makes about the study in general: Conclusions about previously exposed vaccinees were limited because only six AZD1222 recipients were SARS-CoV-2 seropositive at baseline. Because no day 14 peak-response samples were available, repertoires were characterized only after the peak T cell response. Reportedly, close to half of the unique spike-specific TCRs recognized epitopes lying outside the regions that are mutated in the B.1.351 and B.1.1.7 variants. Vaccine-associated CD4 TCRs spanned the whole spike protein, with dominant responses in regions 160-218 and 743-854. Participants were mostly white British, with more females than males. The authors suggested clonal diversity may have been underestimated. Spike-specific TCR breadth and depth rose significantly after two AZD1222 doses compared with day 0 and with MenACWY recipients. In the small 56-69-year group, the increase in depth fell short of significance, most likely because of low power.

This sample's time point label indicates: baseline before first vaccination. Interpreted using the paper, the treatment or condition label stands for: meningococcal conjugate vaccine given as trial control. Vaccinee samples came from UK trials COV001 and COV002, including a single-blind randomized controlled phase 2/3 trial of AZD1222 (ChAdOx1 nCoV-19) in healthy adults. For TCRbeta chain sequencing, PBMC samples from trial participants were taken at day 0 and at day 28 after the second dose. The CDR3 regions of human TCRbeta chains were analyzed by immunosequencing. The published analysis was carried out like this. TCRs in the repertoires were compared against a reference library of SARS-CoV-2-specific TCRs that had been generated with the MIRA antigen-specificity platform. Breadth was defined as the fraction of unique TCRs that were SARS-CoV-2-associated, and depth was defined as the fraction of total T cells that were SARS-CoV-2-associated. Using the MIRA data, each spike-specific TCR was mapped to the spike region that the TCR reacts to and placed in a CD4 or CD8 class. Log10-transformed breadth and depth values were compared by one-way ANOVA with Sidak's multiple comparisons tests. TCRdb obtained this table from immuneACCESS and retained in-frame rearrangements with V and J assigned. These tables miss some clones; where compared with another copy, unresolved V genes account for less than half of the shortfall, and the remainder is unexplained. Clone size and the V and J calls come from that table; the DNA yielded D and trimming. The sample table holds about 140,000 clones, of which approximately 93% were seen once. Together, the top ten hold approximately 0.96% of the sample.

The germline V gene (reference sequence) sets CDR1 to SSHAT and CDR2 to FNYEAQ. V is trimmed back by 5 bases and J by 5 bases, and the junction contains 9 bases that no gene match accounts for. The CDR3 runs 15 amino acids, cysteine and phenylalanine included. Only the CDR3 part of the read is kept: 45 bases, read in frame from the first base. This receptor was obtained from an adult in good health. This chain is built from TRBV7-7 and TRBJ2-5; 9 bases in the middle match TRBD1. The specimen was peripheral blood, collected on day 0 of MenACWY control vaccination. For the CDR3, the sequence is CASSPRDRVLETQYF. DNA sequence: TGTGCCAGCAGCCCCCGGGACAGGGTGTTGGAGACCCAGTACTTC.